This T cell receptor (beta chain) derives from a study of shared clonotypes between healthy human individuals. The CDR3 has 16 amino acids. Trimming stripped 7 bases from V and 3 bases from J, with 20 bases between. CDR1 is MNHEY, CDR2 SMNVEV, per germline (reference sequence). CD45RO-negative CD8 cells positively selected for CCR7 made up the naive population, which excluded terminally differentiated effector memory CD45RA+ cells. The data were produced by immunoSEQ multiplex PCR, yet TCRdb's version contains in-frame clones alone and is incomplete. The table has about 680,000 clones, 92% seen once.

The gene calls are TRBV27 and TRBJ2-3; no reliable D call. The TCR originated in a man in his thirties or forties in good health. Sequencing was done on a sample of naive CD8+ T cells sorted from blood. The CDR3 bases are TGTGCCAGCAAGTTCCTGGGGTTCGAAGATACAGATACGCAGTATTTT. It encodes CASKFLGFEDTDTQYF.